A selection of T cell receptor beta chains follows, all from one sample in a study of CD8 T cells in Susac syndrome. TCRdb re-derived calls from the immunoSEQ multiplex PCR reads in MiXCR, one entry per CDR3 protein. The sample holds 150,000 to 200,000 distinct CDR3 sequences, approximately 94% seen once. The specimen was CD4+ T cells from PBMCs. These receptors were collected from a human donor with Susac syndrome. Each CDR3 is given with its conserved first and last residue.

V gene	J gene	CDR3 length	CDR3 protein
TRBV4-3	TRBJ2-3	13	CASSQEPADTQYF
TRBV18	TRBJ2-1	12	CASSDGYNEQFF
TRBV3-1	TRBJ2-5	12	CASSQDERTQYF
TRBV4-2	TRBJ2-4	14	CASSQDRQGHIQYF
TRBV7-2	TRBJ2-2	16	CASRRPGMQYTGELFF
TRBV5-1	TRBJ1-2	12	CASSLGAEDYTF
TRBV2	TRBJ1-2	14	CASRGQGAYHGYTF
TRBV12-3/TRBV12-4	TRBJ2-3	15	CASNDLAGNTDTQYF
TRBV5-6	TRBJ2-7	12	CASSLQDLEQYF
TRBV28	TRBJ1-6	17	CASSSYLTGQGASPLHF
TRBV15	TRBJ2-7	15	CATSRDPGTIYEQYF
TRBV2	TRBJ2-7	13	CASMDRSSYEQYF
TRBV11-2	TRBJ1-2	15	CASSFGSDRASGYTF
TRBV15	TRBJ2-6	17	CATSPGGRTSGANVLTF
TRBV15	TRBJ2-7	13	CAISGGQTYEQYF
TRBV15	TRBJ1-2	14	CATSNDRTGYGYTF
TRBV27	TRBJ1-1	13	CASSRGPDTEAFF
TRBV7-2	TRBJ2-5	16	CASSLYTSGAGETQYF
TRBV7-2	TRBJ1-1	16	CASSLQGAPWSTEAFF
TRBV6-2/TRBV6-3	TRBJ1-2	12	CASSTWDYGYTF
TRBV20-1	TRBJ1-5	12	CSARDNNQPQHF
TRBV2	TRBJ1-5	15	CASSAGQDSNQPQHF
TRBV30	TRBJ1-2	13	CAWSVRGGDGYTF
TRBV5-4	TRBJ1-1	15	CASSLDRVMNTEAFF
TRBV29-1	TRBJ2-3	14	CSGAPGPSKNTQYF
TRBV6-2/TRBV6-3	TRBJ1-1	9	CASRPEAFF
TRBV29-1	TRBJ1-1	14	CSASRTEYNTEAFF
TRBV29-1	TRBJ1-1	12	CSGRDTYTEAFF
TRBV12-3/TRBV12-4	TRBJ2-4	15	CASSGGQGGHGIQYF
TRBV12-3/TRBV12-4	TRBJ2-7	14	CASSFRGQGDLPDF
TRBV10-3	TRBJ1-1	14	CAISARGLNTEAFF